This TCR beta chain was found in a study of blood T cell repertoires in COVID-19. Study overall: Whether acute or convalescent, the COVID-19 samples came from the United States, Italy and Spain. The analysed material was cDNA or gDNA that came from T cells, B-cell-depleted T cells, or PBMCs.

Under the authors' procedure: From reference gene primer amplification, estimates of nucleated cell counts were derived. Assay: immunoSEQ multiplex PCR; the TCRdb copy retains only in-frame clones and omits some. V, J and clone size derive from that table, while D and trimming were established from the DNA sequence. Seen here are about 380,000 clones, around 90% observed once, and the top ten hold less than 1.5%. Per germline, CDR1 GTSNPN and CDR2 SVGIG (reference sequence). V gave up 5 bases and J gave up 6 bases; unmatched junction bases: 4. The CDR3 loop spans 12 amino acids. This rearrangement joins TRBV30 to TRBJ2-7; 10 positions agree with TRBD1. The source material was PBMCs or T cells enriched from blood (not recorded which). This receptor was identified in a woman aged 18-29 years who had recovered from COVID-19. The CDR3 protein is CAWVGTGAEQYF. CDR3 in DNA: TGTGCCTGGGTGGGGACAGGGGCCGAGCAGTACTTC.